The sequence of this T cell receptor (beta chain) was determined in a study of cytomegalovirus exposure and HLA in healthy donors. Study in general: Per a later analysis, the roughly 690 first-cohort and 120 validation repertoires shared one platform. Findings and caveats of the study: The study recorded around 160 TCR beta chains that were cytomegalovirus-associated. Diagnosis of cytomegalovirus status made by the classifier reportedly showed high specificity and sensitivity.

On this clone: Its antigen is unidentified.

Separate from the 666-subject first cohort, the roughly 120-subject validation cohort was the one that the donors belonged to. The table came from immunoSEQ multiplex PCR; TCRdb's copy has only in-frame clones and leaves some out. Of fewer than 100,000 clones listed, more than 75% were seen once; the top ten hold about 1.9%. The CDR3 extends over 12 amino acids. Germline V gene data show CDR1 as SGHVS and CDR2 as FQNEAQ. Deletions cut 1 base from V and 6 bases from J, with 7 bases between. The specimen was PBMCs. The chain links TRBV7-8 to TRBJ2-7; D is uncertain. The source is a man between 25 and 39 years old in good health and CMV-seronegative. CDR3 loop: CASSLGSPEQYF. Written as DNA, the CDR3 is TGTGCCAGCAGCTTAGGTTCTCCCGAGCAGTACTTC. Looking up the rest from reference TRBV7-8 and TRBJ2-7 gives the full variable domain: GAGVSQSPRYKVAKRGQDVALRCDPISGHVSLFWYQQALGQGPEFLTYFQNEAQLDKSGLPSDRFFAERPEGSVSTLKIQRTQQEDSAVYLCASSLGSPEQYFGPGTRLTVT.